This T cell receptor beta chain comes out of a study of blood T cell repertoires in COVID-19. Study at large: The United States, Italy and Spain supplied acute and convalescent COVID-19 samples. In each case, the material was cDNA or gDNA derived from T cells, B-cell-depleted T cells, or PBMCs.

In the original workflow: From reference gene primer amplification, estimates of nucleated cell counts were derived. The data were produced by immunoSEQ multiplex PCR, yet TCRdb's version contains in-frame clones alone and is incomplete. V, J and clone size derive from that table, while D and trimming were established from the DNA sequence. The repertoire holds some 74,000 clones, with roughly 84% as singletons. J lost 5 bases, V lost 3 bases, and 7 bases had no gene match. Germline CDR1 is SGDLS and CDR2 is YYNGEE. This CDR3 is 17 amino acids long. The chain uses TRBV9 and TRBJ2-2; 13 bases are a match to TRBD2. This receptor was identified in a woman in her forties or fifties with acute or convalescent COVID-19. The specimen was peripheral blood. The CDR3 spells CASSETGTSGKTGELFF. The CDR3 DNA reads as TGTGCCAGCAGCGAAACCGGGACTAGCGGGAAGACCGGGGAGCTGTTTTTT.